The 8 T cell receptor beta chains below were found in one sample sequenced in a study of tumor-infiltrating lymphocytes in oesophageal squamous cell carcinoma. TCRdb reanalysed the PCR reads using MiXCR and keeps one entry per CDR3 protein. Here the sample spans approximately 18,000 distinct CDR3 sequences, roughly two fifths being singletons. Source material: esophageal tumor tissue. Receptors originate from a male donor with esophageal squamous cell carcinoma.

This sequence joins TRBV20-1 and TRBJ1-1, with 7 positions matching TRBD1. The better agreement between TRBJ2-3 and the DNA end casts doubt on the J call. Germline CDR1 reads DFQATT; CDR2 reads SNEGSKA (reference sequence). There are 16 residues in the CDR3. In DNA form, the CDR3 reads TGCAGTGCTAGAGTGGGGACAGAGACGTACATTAATACGCAGTATTTT. Its protein product is CSARVGTETYINTQYF.

V gene TRBV27 combines with J gene TRBJ2-1, with D unclear. Germline loops: CDR1 MNHEY, CDR2 SMNVEV (reference sequence). V gave up 4 bases and J gave up 7 bases, with 11 bases separating them. The CDR3 extends over 13 amino acids. The chain's CDR3 is CASSSAGSNEQFF. CDR3 bases: TGTGCCAGCAGTTCCGCAGGTTCAAATGAGCAGTTCTTC.

This chain uses TRBV6-6 with TRBJ2-5; D is perhaps TRBD2 (5 bases). This CDR3 comprises 14 residues. The germline V gene has CDR1 MNHNY and CDR2 SVGAGI (reference sequence). The ends were cut back, 6 bases at V and 2 bases at J, with 13 bases in the middle. The CDR3 region is CASSSIGGQETQYF. The CDR3 bases are TGTGCCAGCAGCAGCATTGGCGGGCAAGAGACCCAGTACTTC.

V and J are TRBV11-2 and TRBJ2-7; 14 bases align to TRBD2. The J call is doubtful: the DNA matches TRBJ2-5 better. The CDR3 loop spans 16 amino acids. Per the germline V gene, CDR1 is SGHAT and CDR2 is FQNNGV. The CDR3 DNA is TGTGCCAGCAGCCCCGGGACTAGCGGGAGTGGGGAGACCCAGTACTTC. Protein: CASSPGTSGSGETQYF.

The chain couples TRBV28 to TRBJ2-3; no reliable D call. From germline, CDR1 is MDHEN and CDR2 SYDVKM. V was pared by 5 bases and J by 3 bases, with 3 bases between. The CDR3 loop spans 11 amino acids. CDR3 DNA: TGTGCCAGCAGTGAAACAGATACGCAGTATTTT. This gives the protein CASSETDTQYF.

The rearrangement links TRBV7-3 to TRBJ2-4; 7 positions match TRBD2. The CDR3 loop spans 15 amino acids. In germline, CDR1 is SGHTA, CDR2 FQGTGA. J gave up 13 bases and V 4 bases, and 16 bases lay outside the gene matches. The CDR3 DNA follows: TGTGCCAGCAGCTGTCCACCCACGGGGCGGGAGAACCAGTACTTC. Translating it yields CASSCPPTGRENQYF.

As regards this clonotype: At one end, the junction sequence differs from germline, possibly due to a read error. The chain carries TRBV12-3 or TRBV12-4 and TRBJ2-4; D is perhaps TRBD1 or TRBD2 (5 bases each). The CDR3 has 15 amino acids. The chain's CDR3 is CASSLLGPDNSPLHF. The CDR3 nucleotides read TGTGCCAGCAGTTTACTGGGACCCGATAATTCACCCCTCCACTTC.

The rearrangement links TRBV7-8 to TRBJ2-1; 9 bases map to TRBD1. J gave up 4 bases and V 1 base, and 5 bases lay outside the gene matches. Germline CDR1 SGHVS, CDR2 FQNEAQ. This CDR3 region has 16 residues. CDR3 nucleotides: TGTGCCAGCAGCTTAGGCTGGGGACAGGGATACAATGAGCAGTTCTTC. Protein product: CASSLGWGQGYNEQFF. The full variable domain, completed using reference TRBV7-8 and TRBJ2-1, is GAGVSQSPRYKVAKRGQDVALRCDPISGHVSLFWYQQALGQGPEFLTYFQNEAQLDKSGLPSDRFFAERPEGSVSTLKIQRTQQEDSAVYLCASSLGWGQGYNEQFFGPGTRLTVL.